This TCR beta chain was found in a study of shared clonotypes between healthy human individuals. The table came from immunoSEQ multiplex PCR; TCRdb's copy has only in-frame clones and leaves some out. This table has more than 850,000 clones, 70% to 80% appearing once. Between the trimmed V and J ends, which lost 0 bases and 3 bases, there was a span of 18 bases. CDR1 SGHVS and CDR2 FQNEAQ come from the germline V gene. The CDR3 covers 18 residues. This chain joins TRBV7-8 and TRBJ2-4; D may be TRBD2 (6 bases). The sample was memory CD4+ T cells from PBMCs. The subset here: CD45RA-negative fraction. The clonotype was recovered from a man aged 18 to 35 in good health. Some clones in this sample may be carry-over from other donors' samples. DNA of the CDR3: TGTGCCAGCAGCTTAGCCCCCGGGGGAAGGGACGGCAAAAACATTCAGTACTTC. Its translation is CASSLAPGGRDGKNIQYF.